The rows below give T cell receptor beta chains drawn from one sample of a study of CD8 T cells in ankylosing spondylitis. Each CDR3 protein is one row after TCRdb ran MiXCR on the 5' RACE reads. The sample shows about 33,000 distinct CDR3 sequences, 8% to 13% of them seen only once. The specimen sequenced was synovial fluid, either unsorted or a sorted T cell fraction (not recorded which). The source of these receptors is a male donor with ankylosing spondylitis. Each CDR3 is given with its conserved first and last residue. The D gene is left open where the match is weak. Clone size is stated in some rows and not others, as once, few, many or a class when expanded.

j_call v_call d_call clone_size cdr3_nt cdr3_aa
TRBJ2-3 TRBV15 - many TGTGCCACCAGCAGAGATGGGGCGGAAGATTACACAGATACGCAGTATTTT CATSRDGAEDYTDTQYF
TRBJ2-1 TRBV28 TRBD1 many TGTGCCAGCAGGAACAGGGGCCAGAGGAATGAGCAGTTCTTC CASRNRGQRNEQFF
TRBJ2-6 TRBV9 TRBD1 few TGTGCCAGCAGCGTAGCCCGGACAGGGGGGAGACGCTCTGGGGCCAACGTCCTGACTTTC CASSVARTGGRRSGANVLTF
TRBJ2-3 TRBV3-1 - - TGTGCCTGCAGCCAAGATGCCGTCAGTACAAACACAGATACGCAGTATTTT CACSQDAVSTNTDTQYF
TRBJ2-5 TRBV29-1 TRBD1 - TGCAGCGTGGGACAGATCAAAGAGACCCAGTACTTC CSVGQIKETQYF
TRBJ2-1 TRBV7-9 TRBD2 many TGTGCCAGCAGCTTCCCTAGCGGGAGGCCTACGTTCAATGAGCAGTTCTTC CASSFPSGRPTFNEQFF
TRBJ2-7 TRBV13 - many TGTGCCAGCAGCGTCCGGGGCTACGAGCAGTACTTC CASSVRGYEQYF
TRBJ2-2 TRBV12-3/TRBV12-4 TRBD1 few TGTGCCAGCAGTACCGACAGGGGGGACACCGGGGAGCTGTTTTTT CASSTDRGDTGELFF
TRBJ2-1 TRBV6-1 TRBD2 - TGTGCCAGCAGCCCGCCTAGCGGGAGTTACAATGAGCAGTTCTTC CASSPPSGSYNEQFF
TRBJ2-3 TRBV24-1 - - TGTGCCACCAGTGATTCCGTTCGGGAGTCTGCAGATACGCAGTATTTT CATSDSVRESADTQYF
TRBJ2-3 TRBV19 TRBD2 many TGTGCCAGTAACCAGGGAACTAGCGGGAGAACAGATACGCAGTATTTT CASNQGTSGRTDTQYF
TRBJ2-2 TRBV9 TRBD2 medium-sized TGTGCCAGCAGCGTGGGGGACTATTCAACCGGGGAGCTGTTTTTT CASSVGDYSTGELFF
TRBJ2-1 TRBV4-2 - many TGTGCCAGCAGCCATGGAGACTCCTACAATGAGCAGTTCTTC CASSHGDSYNEQFF
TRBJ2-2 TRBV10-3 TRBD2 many TGTGCCATCAGTGAATTAGCGGGAGAAACCGGGGAGCTGTTTTTT CAISELAGETGELFF
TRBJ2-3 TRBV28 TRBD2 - TGTGCCAGCAGCACCTCCGGGTTTACTAGCGGACCCACAGATACGCAGTATTTT CASSTSGFTSGPTDTQYF
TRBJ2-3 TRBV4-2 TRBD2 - TGTGCCAGCAGCCAGGGACGAGCGGGAGGGCCGGCAGATACGCAGTATTTT CASSQGRAGGPADTQYF
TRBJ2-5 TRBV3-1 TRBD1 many TGTGCCAGCAGCCAATTTTTCCGGGACAGCCAAGAGACCCAGTACTTC CASSQFFRDSQETQYF
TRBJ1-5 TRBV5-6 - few TGTGCCAGCAGCTTGGGAGGAGGTGGTATAGGGCCCCAGCATTTT CASSLGGGGIGPQHF
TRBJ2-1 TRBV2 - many TGTGCCAGCAGTGAAGGTCGCTGGACTAACTACAATGAGCAGTTCTTC CASSEGRWTNYNEQFF
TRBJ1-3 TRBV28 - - TGTGCCAGCAGTTGGGGCGGGGGCTCCTCTGGAAACACCATATATTTT CASSWGGGSSGNTIYF
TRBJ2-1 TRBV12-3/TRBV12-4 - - TGTGCCAGCAGTCCGCTTCCTGTTTCTTTGGGTGAGCAGTTCTTC CASSPLPVSLGEQFF
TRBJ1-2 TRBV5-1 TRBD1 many TGCGCCAGCAGCCCGCGGGACAGAAACTATGGCTACACCTTC CASSPRDRNYGYTF
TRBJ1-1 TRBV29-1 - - TGCAGCGCAACACCGGGTCGGGGCACTGAAGCTTTCTTT CSATPGRGTEAFF
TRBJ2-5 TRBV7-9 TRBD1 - TGTGCCAGCAGCCCTCCGGGACAGGGCACGATCCAAGAGACCCAGTACTTC CASSPPGQGTIQETQYF
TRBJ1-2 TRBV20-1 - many TGCAGTGCCGAGACCGTAGGCCTTAACTATGGCTACACCTTC CSAETVGLNYGYTF
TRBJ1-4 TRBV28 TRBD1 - TGTGCCAGCAGTTGGGGACAGGGAACTAATGAAAAACTGTTTTTT CASSWGQGTNEKLFF
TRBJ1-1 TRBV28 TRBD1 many TGTGCCAGCAGTTTGATGGCAGGGGGGAGAGCTTTCTTT CASSLMAGGRAFF
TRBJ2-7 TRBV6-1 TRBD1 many TGTGCCAGCAGGGGACAGGGGGAGTTCGAGCAGTACTTC CASRGQGEFEQYF
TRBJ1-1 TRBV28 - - TGTGCCAGCACCGGGAACTTGGGTTTTGAAGCTTTCTTT CASTGNLGFEAFF
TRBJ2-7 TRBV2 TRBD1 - TGTGCCAGCATGAGACAGGGCGACGAGCAGTACTTC CASMRQGDEQYF
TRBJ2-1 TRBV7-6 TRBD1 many TGTGCCAGCAGCGTACAGGGGCCGGCGGAAGCAATAATAAATGAGCAGTTCTTC CASSVQGPAEAIINEQFF
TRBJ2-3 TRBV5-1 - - TGCGCCAGCAGCAGAGACAGGACCGACACAGATACGCAGTATTTT CASSRDRTDTDTQYF
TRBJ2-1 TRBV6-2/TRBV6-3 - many TGTGCCAGCAGTTACTCGAGTAGGACGGCCGCCCTGGGGAGCTCCTACAATGAGCAGTTCTTC CASSYSSRTAALGSSYNEQFF
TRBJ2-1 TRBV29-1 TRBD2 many TGCAGCGTTGAAGATAGAGGGCTGGGTAGCGGGGAGTTCAGGGGCAATGAGCAGTTCTTC CSVEDRGLGSGEFRGNEQFF
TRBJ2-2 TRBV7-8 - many TGTGCCAGCAGCTTAATGGCAGGGGGGACCGGGGAGCTGTTTTTT CASSLMAGGTGELFF
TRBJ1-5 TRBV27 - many TGTGCCAGCAGTTCCAGGGCTTATAGCAATCAGCCCCAGCATTTT CASSSRAYSNQPQHF
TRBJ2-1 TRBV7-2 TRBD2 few TGTGCCAGCATAAGGGGAGGGTCAGGGCCCGACAATGAGCAGTTCTTC CASIRGGSGPDNEQFF
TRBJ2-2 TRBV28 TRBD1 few TGTGCCAGCAGAGGGGACAGCACCGGGGAGCTGTTTTTT CASRGDSTGELFF
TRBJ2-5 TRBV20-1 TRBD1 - TGCAGTGCTAGAGATCTTAGAGGACAGGGTATGGAGACCCAGTACTTC CSARDLRGQGMETQYF
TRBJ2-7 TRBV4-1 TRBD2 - TGCGCCAGCAGCTCAACTCCGGGAGGACCCCGCTACGAGCAGTACTTC CASSSTPGGPRYEQYF
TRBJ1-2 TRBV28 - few TGTGCCAGCAGACCTTCGCAGGGGAAGGGCCCTGGCTACACCTTC CASRPSQGKGPGYTF
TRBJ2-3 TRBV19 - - TGTGCCAGTAGTATCTGGGGCGGTAGCACAGATACGCAGTATTTT CASSIWGGSTDTQYF